These 24 T cell receptor beta chains came from one sample sequenced in a study of cytomegalovirus exposure and HLA in healthy donors. With 60 Vbeta and 13 Jbeta primers, the PCR was carried out. Repertoires were generated with immunoSEQ multiplex PCR, while TCRdb's copy carries only in-frame clones and drops some. The sample records about 170,000 clones, approximately 80% being singletons. Sequenced: PBMCs. Receptors originate from a female donor in good health and CMV-seronegative.

In this sample, this clone turned up a few times. V gene TRBV6-5 combines with J gene TRBJ1-1; 9 bases align to TRBD1. J was trimmed by 7 bases and V by 0 bases; bases with no gene match: 3. The CDR3 contains 14 residues. The germline CDR1 and CDR2 sequences are MNHEY and SVGAGI. CDR3 in amino acids: CASSYSDRGIEAFF. The CDR3 DNA sequence: TGTGCCAGCAGTTACTCTGACAGGGGGATTGAAGCTTTCTTT.

The rearrangement links TRBV30 to TRBJ1-4; D not certain. CDR3 length: 14 amino acids. V was trimmed by 2 bases and J by 3 bases, leaving 10 bases between them. CDR1 GTSNPN and CDR2 SVGIG come from the germline V gene (reference sequence). CDR3 sequence (DNA): TGTGCCTGGAGTCTCCTAGACTCTAATGAAAAACTGTTTTTT. Amino acids: CAWSLLDSNEKLFF.

The CDR3 DNA sequence: TGTGCCAGCTCATCGGGACAGGGGAACACTGAAGCTTTCTTT. Residues: CASSSGQGNTEAFF. V gene TRBV18 combines with J gene TRBJ1-1; 9 bases align to TRBD1. The junction had 2 bases not matched to a gene; V was cut back by 5 bases and J by 1 base. The CDR3 sequence is 14 residues long. The germline gives CDR1 KGHSH, CDR2 LQKENI.

The chain uses TRBV5-1 and TRBJ1-1; tentative D call: TRBD1 (5 bases). The CDR3 covers 12 residues. Between the trimmed V and J ends, which lost 2 bases and 8 bases, there was a span of 10 bases. CDR1 and CDR2 from the germline V gene are SGHRS and YFSETQ. The CDR3 coding sequence is TGCGCCAGCAGCTTAAGGGGTGACGAAGCTTTCTTT. This sequence encodes CASSLRGDEAFF.

The rearrangement links TRBV4-2 to TRBJ2-1; 10 bases fit TRBD2. V was pared by 0 bases and J by 7 bases, with 9 bases of the junction left unmatched. Germline V lookup: CDR1 LGHNA, CDR2 YNFKEQ. CDR3 length: 17 residues. The CDR3 spells CASSQEPSGSPWNEQFF. CDR3 in DNA: TGTGCCAGCAGCCAAGAGCCTAGCGGGAGCCCTTGGAATGAGCAGTTCTTC.

The chain joins TRBV7-6 to TRBJ1-1; the D gene is possibly TRBD1 (6 bases). The CDR3 totals 15 residues. Trimming took 1 base from V and 0 from J, leaving 9 bases between them. Germline-derived CDR1 and CDR2 are SGHVS and FNYEAQ. CDR3 sequence: CASSLDGQLNTEAFF. The CDR3 region has the DNA TGTGCCAGCAGCTTAGACGGACAGCTGAACACTGAAGCTTTCTTT.

This chain links TRBV19 with TRBJ2-3, with a possible D match to TRBD2 (5 bases). The CDR3 contains 17 residues. V was cut by 8 bases and J by 0 bases, with 21 bases left in between. Germline CDR1 is LNHDA and CDR2 is SQIVND (reference sequence). The chain's CDR3 is CASFPGYRLGSTDTQYF. The CDR3 DNA follows: TGTGCCAGTTTTCCGGGGTACAGACTCGGAAGCACAGATACGCAGTATTTT.

Comments on this clone: In the same sample, other DNA sequences code for this CDR3. V and J are TRBV7-3 and TRBJ2-7; the match to TRBD1 covers 8 bases. V gave up 6 bases and J gave up 3 bases; unmatched junction bases: 7. This CDR3 has 14 residues. Germline V gene data show CDR1 as SGHTA and CDR2 as FQGTGA. In DNA form, the CDR3 reads TGTGCCAGCAGTTTAGGACAGGGAAACTACGAGCAGTACTTC. Residues: CASSLGQGNYEQYF.

This chain connects TRBV18 to TRBJ2-3; 8 bases map to TRBD2. The CDR3 totals 16 residues. The germline CDR1 and CDR2 sequences are KGHSH and LQKENI. V lost 0 bases, J lost 5 bases, and 7 bases stayed unmatched. DNA of the CDR3: TGTGCCAGCTCACCACCGGCCAGCGGGAGAGGAGATACGCAGTATTTT. This codes for CASSPPASGRGDTQYF.

The chain carries TRBV6-5 and TRBJ1-5, with a weak D call TRBD1 (6 bases). The germline V and J ends were trimmed by 6 bases and 2 bases, with 8 bases remaining between them. The CDR3 length is 13 residues. Germline V gives CDR1 MNHEY, CDR2 SVGAGI. The chain's CDR3 is CASRTGRNQPQHF. Here the CDR3 DNA reads TGTGCCAGCAGGACAGGCCGCAATCAGCCCCAGCATTTT.

This clone was observed a single time. This chain joins TRBV6-5 and TRBJ1-1; D uncertain. From germline, CDR1 is MNHEY and CDR2 SVGAGI. Deletions cut 5 bases from V and 2 bases from J, with 9 bases between. This CDR3 contains 13 residues. CDR3 DNA: TGTGCCAGCAGTGCCAAGCCTAACACTGAAGCTTTCTTT. It is translated as CASSAKPNTEAFF.

V usage is TRBV10-3 and J usage is TRBJ2-5, with unresolved D. The CDR3 has 12 residues. CDR1 ENHRY and CDR2 SYGVKD come from the germline V gene. Deletions cut 4 bases from V and 1 base from J, with 4 bases between. CDR3 DNA sequence: TGTGCCATCAGTGCTACCCAAGAGACCCAGTACTTC. Its protein is CAISATQETQYF.

V is TRBV5-4 and J is TRBJ2-2; D is perhaps TRBD1 (5 bases). The CDR3 has 15 amino acids. V was trimmed by 1 base and J by 1 base, leaving 8 bases between them. Looked up from germline, CDR1 is SGHNT and CDR2 is YYREEE (reference sequence). CDR3 sequence: CASSLTTGNTGELFF. The CDR3 nucleotides read TGTGCCAGCAGCTTGACCACAGGGAACACCGGGGAGCTGTTTTTT.

J is TRBJ2-2 and V is TRBV7-8; D may be TRBD2 (7 bases). The length of the CDR3 is 15 residues. Germline V gene data show CDR1 as SGHVS and CDR2 as FQNEAQ. Trimming left V 8 bases short and J 1 base short, with 14 bases between. CDR3 in amino acids: CASGGGTKNTGELFF. In DNA, the CDR3 is TGTGCCAGCGGGGGGGGGACAAAGAACACCGGGGAGCTGTTTTTT.

The chain carries TRBV7-3 and TRBJ2-3; 9 bases are shared with TRBD2. Germline CDR1 reads SGHTA; CDR2 reads FQGTGA. This CDR3 spans 18 amino acids. V was pared by 2 bases and J by 7 bases, with 16 bases of the junction left unmatched. CDR3 sequence reads: CASSLQKLPVLAGNTQYF. CDR3 nucleotides: TGTGCCAGCAGCTTACAAAAGCTTCCAGTCCTAGCGGGGAATACGCAGTATTTT.

The chain is built from TRBV7-9 and TRBJ1-3, with 8 bases aligning to TRBD1. This CDR3 has 15 residues. Looked up from germline, CDR1 is SEHNR and CDR2 is FQNEAQ (reference sequence). V was pared by 5 bases and J by 0 bases, with 3 bases of the junction left unmatched. The CDR3 here is CASSPQGVSGNTIYF. DNA of the CDR3: TGTGCCAGCAGCCCACAGGGGGTCTCTGGAAACACCATATATTTT.

This clone occurred once. The rearrangement joins TRBV11-1 to TRBJ2-3; no firm D call. The CDR3 totals 15 residues. CDR1 and CDR2 from the germline V gene are SGHAT and FQDESV (reference sequence). Trimming removed 5 bases from V and 0 bases from J, with 12 bases in between. The CDR3 spells CASSPRLTSTDTQYF. CDR3 bases: TGTGCCAGCAGCCCCCGCCTTACTAGCACAGATACGCAGTATTTT.

This rearrangement joins TRBV19 to TRBJ2-7; 8 bases map to TRBD1. The V gene's germline CDR1 is LNHDA and CDR2 SQIVND (reference sequence). There are 14 residues in the CDR3. Trimming removed 4 bases from V and 5 bases from J; junction bases left unmatched: 7. The CDR3 sequence is CASSRGQARNEQYF. In DNA, the CDR3 is TGTGCCAGTAGTAGGGGACAGGCTAGGAACGAGCAGTACTTC.

The rearrangement links TRBV4-1 to TRBJ2-3; 8 nucleotides match TRBD1. V shed 4 bases, J shed 2 bases, and the junction held 14 bases outside the gene matches. The CDR3 has 18 residues. The V gene's germline CDR1 is MGHRA and CDR2 YSYEKL. The DNA for the CDR3 is TGCGCCAGCAGCCTTGGACAGGGTCTTGGGCGGGCCACAGATACGCAGTATTTT. It specifies CASSLGQGLGRATDTQYF.

The sample holds a few counts of this clone. This chain links TRBV27 with TRBJ1-4, with D unclear. Germline V gene data show CDR1 as MNHEY and CDR2 as SMNVEV (reference sequence). The CDR3 spans 16 residues. Trimming removed 6 bases from V and 4 bases from J, with 18 bases in between. The CDR3 coding sequence is TGTGCCAGCAGACCCTTAAGGACGGCGGGTAATGAAAAACTGTTTTTT. Encoded protein: CASRPLRTAGNEKLFF.

The V and J genes are TRBV9 and TRBJ1-5; 8 nucleotides match TRBD1. The CDR3 sequence is 15 residues long. Germline lookup yields CDR1 SGDLS and CDR2 YYNGEE. With 4 bases clipped from V and 3 bases from J, the junction kept 6 bases outside the gene matches. CDR3 sequence reads: CASSRTGRANQPQHF. The CDR3 DNA sequence: TGTGCCAGCAGCCGGACAGGGCGGGCCAATCAGCCCCAGCATTTT.

The chain links TRBV6-6 to TRBJ1-2, with 8 nucleotides matching TRBD1. There are 15 residues in the CDR3. Trimming at V came to 5 bases and at J to 1 base, leaving 6 bases not matched to a gene. The germline CDR1 and CDR2 sequences are MNHNY and SVGAGI (reference sequence). CDR3 DNA sequence: TGTGCCAGCAGTGACAGGGGATGGAATAACTATGGCTACACCTTC. Its protein product is CASSDRGWNNYGYTF.

The CDR3 bases are TGTGCCAGCAGCTTATCCAGGGGACCCGGGGAGCTGTTTTTT. Protein sequence: CASSLSRGPGELFF. The V gene is TRBV7-9, the J gene TRBJ2-2; a weak D match, TRBD1 (6 bases). CDR3 length equals 14 residues. V was trimmed by 2 bases and J by 6 bases, leaving 10 bases between them. Germline V gene lookup returns CDR1 SEHNR and CDR2 FQNEAQ (reference sequence).

The chain uses TRBV10-3 and TRBJ1-1, with 8 bases aligning to TRBD1. The CDR3 consists of 14 residues. V trimming: 2 bases; J trimming: 7 bases; junction bases outside the gene matches: 6. Germline CDR1 and CDR2: ENHRY and SYGVKD. DNA of the CDR3: TGTGCCATCAGTGAGCCAGGGGGCTTTAATGAAGCTTTCTTT. It encodes CAISEPGGFNEAFF.